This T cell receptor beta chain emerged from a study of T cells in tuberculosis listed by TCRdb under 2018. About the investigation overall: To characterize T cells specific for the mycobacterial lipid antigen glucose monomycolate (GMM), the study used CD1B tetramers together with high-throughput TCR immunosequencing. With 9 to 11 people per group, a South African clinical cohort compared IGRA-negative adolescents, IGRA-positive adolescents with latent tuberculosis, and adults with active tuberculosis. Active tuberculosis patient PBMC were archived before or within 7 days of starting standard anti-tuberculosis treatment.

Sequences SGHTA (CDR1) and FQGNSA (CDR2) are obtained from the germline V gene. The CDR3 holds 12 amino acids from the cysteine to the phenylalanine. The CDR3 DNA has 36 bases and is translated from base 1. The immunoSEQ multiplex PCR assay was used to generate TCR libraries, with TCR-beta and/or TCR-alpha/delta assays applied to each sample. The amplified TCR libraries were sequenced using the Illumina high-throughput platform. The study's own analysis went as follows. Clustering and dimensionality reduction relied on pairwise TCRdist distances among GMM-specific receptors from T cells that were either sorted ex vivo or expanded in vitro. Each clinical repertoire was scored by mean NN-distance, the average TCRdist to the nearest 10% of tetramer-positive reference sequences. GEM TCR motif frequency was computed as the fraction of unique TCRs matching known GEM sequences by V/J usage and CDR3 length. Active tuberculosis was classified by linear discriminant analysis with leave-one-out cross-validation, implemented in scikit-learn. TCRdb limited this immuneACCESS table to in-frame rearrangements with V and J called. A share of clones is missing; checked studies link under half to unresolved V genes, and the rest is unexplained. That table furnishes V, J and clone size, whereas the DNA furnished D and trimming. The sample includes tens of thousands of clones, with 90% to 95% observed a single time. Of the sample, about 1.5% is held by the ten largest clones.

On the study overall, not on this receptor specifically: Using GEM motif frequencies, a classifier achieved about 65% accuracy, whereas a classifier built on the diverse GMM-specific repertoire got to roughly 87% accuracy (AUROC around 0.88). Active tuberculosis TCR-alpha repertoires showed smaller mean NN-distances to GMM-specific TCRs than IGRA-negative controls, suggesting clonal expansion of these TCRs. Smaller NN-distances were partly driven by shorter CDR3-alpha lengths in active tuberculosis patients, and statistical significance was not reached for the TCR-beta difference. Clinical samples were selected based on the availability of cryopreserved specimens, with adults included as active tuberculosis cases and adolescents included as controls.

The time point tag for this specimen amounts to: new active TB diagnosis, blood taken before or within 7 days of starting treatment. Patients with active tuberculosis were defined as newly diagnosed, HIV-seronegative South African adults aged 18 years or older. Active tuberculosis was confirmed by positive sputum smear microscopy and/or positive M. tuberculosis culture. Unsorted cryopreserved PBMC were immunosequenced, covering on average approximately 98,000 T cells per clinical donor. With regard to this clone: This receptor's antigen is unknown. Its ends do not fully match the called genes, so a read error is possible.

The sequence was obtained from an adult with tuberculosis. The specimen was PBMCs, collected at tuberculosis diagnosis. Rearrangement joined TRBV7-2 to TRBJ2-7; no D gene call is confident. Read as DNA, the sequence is TGTGCCAGCAGCGTAGCCCCAGACGAGCAGTACTTC. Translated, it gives CASSVAPDEQYF.